What follows are 14 T cell receptor beta chains derived from one specimen sequenced in a study of cytomegalovirus exposure and HLA in healthy donors. PCR amplification relied on 60 Vbeta primers (plus 13 Jbeta primers). Repertoires were generated with immunoSEQ multiplex PCR, while TCRdb's copy carries only in-frame clones and drops some. The sample carries hundreds of thousands of clones, 78% recorded once. The sequenced sample was PBMCs. All receptors come from a male donor in good health and CMV-seronegative.

The rearrangement joins TRBV5-1 to TRBJ2-7, with D possibly being TRBD1 (6 bases). The CDR3 length is 16 residues. CDR1 and CDR2 from the germline V gene are SGHRS and YFSETQ. V shed 5 bases and J shed 0 bases, with 18 bases lying between them. The CDR3 sequence is CASSSISGQSSYEQYF. The CDR3 nucleotides read TGCGCCAGCAGTAGTATATCCGGACAGAGCTCCTACGAGCAGTACTTC.

The genes are TRBV5-1 and TRBJ2-7; TRBD2 might be the D (5 bases). Trimming stripped 2 bases from V and 4 bases from J, with 10 bases between. CDR3 length equals 13 residues. In germline, CDR1 is SGHRS, CDR2 YFSETQ. CDR3 nucleotide sequence: TGCGCCAGCAGCTTCGTTTCGGGGTACGAGCAGTACTTC. Its translation is CASSFVSGYEQYF. The full variable domain, with the rest looked up from reference TRBV5-1 and TRBJ2-7, is KAGVTQTPRYLIKTRGQQVTLSCSPISGHRSVSWYQQTPGQGLQFLFEYFSETQRNKGNFPGRFSGRQFSNSRSEMNVSTLELGDSALYLCASSFVSGYEQYFGPGTRLTVT.

The chain uses TRBV28 and TRBJ2-1; 9 positions match TRBD2. The CDR3 spans 15 residues. J lost 9 bases, V lost 3 bases, and 9 bases had no gene match. Germline V gives CDR1 MDHEN, CDR2 SYDVKM. DNA of the CDR3: TGTGCCAGCAGTTTTTTGGGGACTAGCCCCGGTGAGCAGTTCTTC. It yields the protein CASSFLGTSPGEQFF.

The chain employs TRBV5-1 and TRBJ1-2, with D possibly TRBD1 on 5 matching bases. The CDR3 contains 15 residues. Trimming pared 0 bases from V and 4 bases from J, leaving 13 bases between. CDR1 and CDR2 from the germline V gene are SGHRS and YFSETQ. The CDR3 protein is CASSLDAGGSYGYTF. For the CDR3, the DNA is TGCGCCAGCAGCTTGGATGCGGGGGGGAGCTATGGCTACACCTTC.

This chain links TRBV18 with TRBJ2-1; D is perhaps TRBD1 (5 bases). The CDR3 extends over 14 amino acids. CDR1 is KGHSH, CDR2 LQKENI, per germline. Between the trimmed V and J ends, which lost 4 bases and 2 bases, there was a span of 9 bases. In nucleotides, the CDR3 is TGTGCCAGCTCACGGCAGGGCACCTACAATGAGCAGTTCTTC. Its protein is CASSRQGTYNEQFF.

The rearrangement uses TRBV18 and TRBJ2-7; no definite D call. CDR1 and CDR2 from the germline V gene are KGHSH and LQKENI. V shed 3 bases and J shed 4 bases, with 13 bases lying between them. CDR3 length: 14 residues. The CDR3 loop is CASSPSSARYEQYF. The CDR3 nucleotides are TGTGCCAGCTCACCCTCCTCGGCGAGGTACGAGCAGTACTTC.

This rearrangement joins TRBV15 to TRBJ2-7; 9 nucleotides agree with TRBD1. V trimming: 3 bases; J trimming: 0 bases; junction bases outside the gene matches: 3. The CDR3 contains 15 residues. Germline V lookup: CDR1 LNHNV, CDR2 YYDKDF (reference sequence). CDR3 sequence reads: CATSRGQGSSYEQYF. The CDR3 region has the DNA TGTGCCACCAGCAGGGGACAGGGTAGCTCCTACGAGCAGTACTTC.

The gene calls are TRBV6-5 and TRBJ1-4; D is undetermined. The CDR3 has 14 amino acids. V was cut by 4 bases and J by 4 bases, with 10 bases left in between. Per germline, CDR1 MNHEY and CDR2 SVGAGI. The CDR3 sequence is CASSLGSLNEKLFF. CDR3 bases: TGTGCCAGCAGTTTGGGGAGTCTTAATGAAAAACTGTTTTTT.

Comments on this clone: The same CDR3 can be traced to other DNA sequences in this sample. The rearrangement links TRBV7-3 to TRBJ1-1; weak D call: TRBD1 (6 bases). Germline CDR1 and CDR2: SGHTA and FQGTGA. Trimming stripped 5 bases from V and 1 base from J, with 11 bases between. The CDR3 runs to 14 residues. CDR3 region: CASSASTGNTEAFF. The CDR3 DNA follows: TGTGCCAGCAGCGCGTCGACAGGGAACACTGAAGCTTTCTTT.

V usage is TRBV30 and J usage is TRBJ2-5; D is possibly TRBD2 (5 bases). The end of the DNA fits TRBJ2-7 better, so the J call may be wrong. The CDR3 runs to 14 residues. The germline V gene has CDR1 GTSNPN and CDR2 SVGIG (reference sequence). The CDR3 protein is CAWSGLVSGYEQYF. DNA of the CDR3: TGTGCCTGGAGTGGGCTGGTATCGGGGTACGAGCAGTACTTC.

Regarding this clone: In the same sample, other DNA sequences code for this CDR3. This chain links TRBV7-9 with TRBJ2-7; 10 nucleotides agree with TRBD1. V shed 5 bases and J 3 bases; nucleotides not matched to a gene: 1. There are 13 residues in the CDR3. Per germline, CDR1 SEHNR and CDR2 FQNEAQ (reference sequence). The CDR3 here is CASSRDRGYEQYF. The CDR3 nucleotides read TGTGCCAGCAGCCGGGACAGGGGCTACGAGCAGTACTTC.

This sequence joins TRBV6-4 and TRBJ2-1, with D maybe TRBD1 (6 bases). The CDR3 contains 14 residues. Germline CDR1 is MRHNA and CDR2 is SNTAGT. V gave up 0 bases and J gave up 8 bases, with 11 bases separating them. The CDR3 coding sequence is TGTGCCAGCAGTGACTCGAGGGGGAGTGATGAGCAGTTCTTC. Translated, it gives CASSDSRGSDEQFF.

A few counts support this clone. This sequence joins TRBV7-2 and TRBJ2-1, with a tentative D call TRBD2 (6 bases). CDR1 is SGHTA, CDR2 FQGNSA, per germline. This CDR3 is 17 amino acids long. With 1 base removed from V and 3 bases from J, the gap between germline ends came to 16 bases. CDR3 residues: CASSLVPSVWIYNEQFF. As DNA, the CDR3 is TGTGCCAGCAGCTTAGTACCTAGCGTCTGGATCTACAATGAGCAGTTCTTC. The entire variable domain, with the rest obtained from reference TRBV7-2 and TRBJ2-1, is as follows: GAGVSQSPSNKVTEKGKDVELRCDPISGHTALYWYRQSLGQGLEFLIYFQGNSAPDKSGLPSDRFSAERTGGSVSTLTIQRTQQEDSAVYLCASSLVPSVWIYNEQFFGPGTRLTVL.

This clone was found a few times. This chain links TRBV7-3 with TRBJ1-5; no clear D gene. Germline CDR1 and CDR2: SGHTA and FQGTGA. V was pared by 2 bases and J by 4 bases, with 6 bases between. The CDR3 has 13 amino acids. The CDR3 DNA sequence: TGTGCCAGCAGCTTAGATGCGAATCAGCCCCAGCATTTT. It encodes CASSLDANQPQHF.